Listed here are 26 T cell receptor beta chains from one sample, sequenced in a study of blood T cells in healthy people across ages. Sample-barcoded 5' priming and a J-beta primer mix drove a second PCR of 7 to 11 cycles. MiXCR, applied by TCRdb to the 5' RACE reads, yields one record per CDR3 protein. The table includes roughly 800,000 distinct CDR3 sequences, roughly 53% detected once. The sequenced material came from blood. These receptors were taken from a man older than 75 in good health.

The V call is TRBV4-2, the J call TRBJ1-1; 8 bases map to TRBD1. The V segment lost 4 bases and the J segment 11 bases; nucleotides outside the gene matches: 9. The CDR3 consists of 13 residues. Germline assignment: CDR1 LGHNA and CDR2 YNFKEQ. The CDR3 reads CASSPRTGGFAFF. The CDR3 DNA reads as TGTGCCAGCAGCCCGAGAACAGGGGGGTTCGCTTTCTTT.

The J gene is TRBJ2-2, the V gene TRBV20-1; D is perhaps TRBD2 (6 bases). The length of the CDR3 is 14 residues. The V gene's germline CDR1 is DFQATT and CDR2 SNEGSKA (reference sequence). Trimming shortened V by 6 bases and J by 5 bases, and 16 bases separated the two germline ends. As DNA, the CDR3 is TGCAGTGCGCGGAAAGGGGCGGGAACCGGGGAGCTGTTTTTT. Protein product: CSARKGAGTGELFF.

The chain has TRBV7-2 and TRBJ2-5, with 8 bases matching TRBD2. Germline loops: CDR1 SGHTA, CDR2 FQGNSA. This CDR3 is 16 amino acids long. The junction had 8 bases not matched to a gene; V was cut back by 1 base and J by 4 bases. The CDR3 region has the DNA TGTGCCAGCAGCTTAGAGCTGGGACTAGTCAGAGAGACCCAGTACTTC. Translating it yields CASSLELGLVRETQYF.

This clonotype has a handful of counts. The chain combines TRBV27 with TRBJ2-5; 9 bases align to TRBD1. Trimming took 5 bases from V and 5 from J; bases not matched to a gene: 9. Germline values: CDR1 MNHEY, CDR2 SMNVEV (reference sequence). This CDR3 comprises 15 residues. In DNA form, the CDR3 reads TGTGCCAGCAGTATCCGGGACAGGGTTGGGGAGACCCAGTACTTC. The encoded protein is CASSIRDRVGETQYF.

The V gene is TRBV11-2, the J gene TRBJ2-5, with D tentatively TRBD2 (6 bases). The length of the CDR3 is 15 residues. Germline V gene lookup returns CDR1 SGHAT and CDR2 FQNNGV. V dropped 5 bases and J dropped 5 bases, with 18 bases sitting between them. The CDR3 sequence is CASSPPEGRGETQYF. CDR3 in DNA: TGTGCCAGCAGCCCACCGGAGGGGAGAGGGGAGACCCAGTACTTC.

The genes are TRBV6-6 and TRBJ2-3; 14 nucleotides line up with TRBD2. After removal of 9 bases from V and 4 bases from J, the junction contained 9 bases not matched to a gene. From germline, CDR1 is MNHNY and CDR2 SVGAGI (reference sequence). The CDR3 contains 16 residues. This chain's CDR3 is CASSGTSGRGSDTQYF. CDR3 DNA sequence: TGTGCCAGTTCTGGGACTAGCGGGAGAGGGTCAGATACGCAGTATTTT.

This clonotype was counted a single time. The gene calls are TRBV7-2 and TRBJ1-1; D is uncertain. CDR3 length: 13 amino acids. Trimming removed 0 bases at V and 8 bases at J, with 10 bases between. Germline CDR1 SGHTA, CDR2 FQGNSA. The CDR3 sequence: CASSLAGRAEAFF. The CDR3 DNA is TGTGCCAGCAGCTTAGCAGGAAGGGCCGAAGCTTTCTTT.

The rearrangement links TRBV25-1 to TRBJ1-3; weak D call: TRBD1 (5 bases). CDR1 MGHDK and CDR2 SYGVNS come from the germline V gene. CDR3 length: 16 amino acids. Trimming stripped 1 base from V and 0 bases from J, with 10 bases between. The CDR3 DNA is TGTGCCAGCAGTGAATCGTGGGGGGTCTCTGGAAACACCATATATTTT. Translated: CASSESWGVSGNTIYF. Full variable domain (outside the CDR3, taken from reference TRBV25-1 and TRBJ1-3): EADIYQTPRYLVIGTGKKITLECSQTMGHDKMYWYQQDPGMELHLIHYSYGVNSTEKGDLSSESTVSRIRTEHFPLTLESARPSHTSQYLCASSESWGVSGNTIYFGEGSWLTVV.

The chain employs TRBV7-9 and TRBJ1-4; maybe TRBD1 (5 bases). The CDR3 is 17 residues long. V was cut by 3 bases and J by 3 bases, with 17 bases left in between. Germline V gene lookup returns CDR1 SEHNR and CDR2 FQNEAQ (reference sequence). The CDR3 DNA is TGTGCCAGCAGCTTCCTCCGGGGCGAAGTGGCTAATGAAAAACTGTTTTTT. Protein: CASSFLRGEVANEKLFF.

This clonotype was found a few times. This chain links TRBV29-1 with TRBJ2-7; D remains ambiguous. The germline V and J ends were trimmed by 7 bases and 2 bases, with 9 bases remaining between them. There are 11 residues in the CDR3. Germline values: CDR1 SQVTM, CDR2 ANQGSEA. The CDR3 DNA is TGCAGCGCCGGACGGACCTACGAGCAGTACTTC. Translation gives CSAGRTYEQYF.

About this clonotype itself: At one end, the junction sequence differs from germline, possibly due to a read error. This chain uses TRBV6-5 with TRBJ2-7, with D possibly being TRBD1 (6 bases). The J call may be in error: the DNA end matches TRBJ2-5 better. Germline V lookup: CDR1 MNHEY, CDR2 SVGAGI. There are 18 residues in the CDR3. In DNA, the CDR3 is TGTGCCAGCAGTTCCCTCGGTGGGGGCCGAGCAGCTCAAGGGACCCAGTACTTC. Its protein is CASSSLGGGRAAQGTQYF.

The chain employs TRBV28 and TRBJ2-1; 10 bases are shared with TRBD2. Germline V gives CDR1 MDHEN, CDR2 SYDVKM. The CDR3 is 18 amino acids. The J segment lost 6 bases and the V segment lost 2 bases, leaving 13 bases of the junction unmatched. The CDR3 region is CASSLGLAETQIGNEQFF. DNA for the CDR3: TGTGCCAGCAGTTTAGGACTAGCGGAAACTCAGATTGGCAATGAGCAGTTCTTC.

The genes are TRBV20-1 and TRBJ1-1; D remains ambiguous. The V end was cut by 4 bases, the J end by 1 base, with 13 bases between. In germline, CDR1 is DFQATT, CDR2 SNEGSKA (reference sequence). CDR3 length: 14 amino acids. CDR3 DNA: TGCAGTGCTACCCGAGTTGGTACGAACACTGAAGCTTTCTTT. This encodes CSATRVGTNTEAFF.

In DNA, the CDR3 is TGTGCTAGTGGTACCGGACAGGGCACAGATACGCAGTATTTT. This codes for CASGTGQGTDTQYF. The chain links TRBV12-5 to TRBJ2-3, with 7 bases aligning to TRBD1. Germline-derived CDR1 and CDR2 are LGHNT and FRNRAP. This CDR3 spans 14 amino acids. J lost 1 base, V lost 5 bases, and 3 bases had no gene match.

This clonotype has only one observation. The chain couples TRBV27 to TRBJ1-3, with D hard to call. V was clipped by 8 bases and J by 3 bases, with 11 bases between them. Germline CDR1 and CDR2: MNHEY and SMNVEV (reference sequence). CDR3 length: 13 amino acids. The CDR3 is CASGSYFGNTIYF. The CDR3 DNA follows: TGTGCCAGCGGCAGTTATTTTGGAAACACCATATATTTT.

There are a few counts of this clonotype. This chain joins TRBV12-5 and TRBJ2-1; 9 bases match TRBD2. The germline V gene has CDR1 LGHNT and CDR2 FRNRAP. This CDR3 is 16 amino acids long. The V segment lost 6 bases and the J segment 1 base; nucleotides outside the gene matches: 7. CDR3 region: CASGLRLAASYNEQFF. The CDR3 DNA follows: TGTGCTAGTGGCCTTAGACTAGCGGCGTCCTACAATGAGCAGTTCTTC.

The sample holds many counts of this clonotype. The chain couples TRBV13 to TRBJ2-5, with a possible D match to TRBD1 (5 bases). Germline V CDR1 and CDR2: PRHDT, FYEKMQ (reference sequence). The CDR3 sequence is 15 residues long. Trimming left V 3 bases short and J 11 bases short, with 22 bases between. The CDR3 loop is CASSFPDQGNNEQYF. In nucleotides, the CDR3 is TGTGCCAGCAGCTTCCCCGATCAGGGAAACAATGAGCAGTACTTC.

The sample holds a few counts of this clonotype. V and J are TRBV6-2 or TRBV6-3 and TRBJ2-7; 12 bases are shared with TRBD2. The assigned J gene may be wrong: the sequence end matches TRBJ2-5 better. The CDR3 length is 22 residues. Germline V gene sequence: CDR1 MNHEY, CDR2 SVGEGT. The CDR3 protein is CASSYSAIRTSGKRGGRETQYF. The CDR3 DNA follows: TGTGCCAGCAGTTACTCGGCAATCCGGACTAGCGGGAAAAGGGGCGGTAGGGAGACCCAGTACTTC.

The chain has TRBV4-2 and TRBJ2-1; TRBD2 agrees at 11 bases. CDR3 length equals 19 residues. V lost 0 bases to trimming and J lost 2 bases; unmatched junction nucleotides: 9. The V gene's germline CDR1 is LGHNA and CDR2 YNFKEQ. The CDR3 DNA follows: TGTGCCAGCAGCCAAGAGGGACTAGCGGAATCAGCGGCCTACAATGAGCAGTTCTTC. Translating gives CASSQEGLAESAAYNEQFF.

Points on this clonotype: At one boundary the junction diverges from the germline segment, which might be a read error. This chain uses TRBV28 with TRBJ1-2, with D perhaps matching TRBD1 (5 bases). The length of the CDR3 is 13 residues. CDR1 is MDHEN and CDR2 is SYDVKM in the germline V gene. CDR3 nucleotide sequence: TGTGCTAGCAGTCTCCAAGGGTGGGGGGGCTACACCTTC. This codes for CASSLQGWGGYTF.

This clonotype was counted between two and nine times. This chain uses TRBV24-1 with TRBJ1-2; tentative D call: TRBD1 (5 bases). Trimming cost V 9 bases and J 5 bases, with 12 bases left between them. The CDR3 has 12 amino acids. The germline gives CDR1 KGHDR, CDR2 SFDVKD. The CDR3 coding sequence is TGTGCCACCGCTCGAGAGGGGTATGGCTACACCTTC. Translation gives CATAREGYGYTF.

This clonotype appeared once. The chain combines TRBV9 with TRBJ1-1; D is uncertain. The V gene lost 4 bases and the J gene lost 4 bases, with 20 bases spanning the gap. CDR1 and CDR2 from the germline V gene are SGDLS and YYNGEE. CDR3 length: 16 residues. The CDR3 loop is CASSPTVLTGGTEAFF. CDR3 nucleotide sequence: TGTGCCAGCAGCCCAACGGTCCTAACGGGAGGCACTGAAGCTTTCTTT.

The CDR3 sequence is CATSRERGAKLDEQYF. CDR3 nucleotides: TGTGCCACCAGCAGAGAAAGAGGGGCGAAGTTGGACGAGCAGTACTTC. The rearrangement links TRBV15 to TRBJ2-7; D is tentatively TRBD1 or TRBD2 (5 bases each). The V gene lost 0 bases and the J gene lost 5 bases, with 17 bases spanning the gap. The CDR3 has 16 residues. Per germline, CDR1 LNHNV and CDR2 YYDKDF (reference sequence).

The V and J genes are TRBV20-1 and TRBJ2-7; D is perhaps TRBD1 (5 bases). The V gene's germline CDR1 is DFQATT and CDR2 SNEGSKA (reference sequence). V was trimmed by 3 bases and J by 5 bases, leaving 11 bases between them. This CDR3 spans 12 amino acids. The CDR3 loop reads CSARGSRDEQYF. The CDR3 DNA sequence: TGCAGTGCTAGGGGATCCAGGGACGAGCAGTACTTC.

This clonotype has just a few counts. The rearrangement links TRBV29-1 to TRBJ2-5, with unresolved D. V was cut by 4 bases and J by 1 base, with 7 bases left in between. Germline-derived CDR1 and CDR2 are SQVTM and ANQGSEA. The CDR3 contains 12 residues. Here the CDR3 reads CSVVRSQETQYF. CDR3 DNA: TGCAGCGTTGTTCGTAGCCAAGAGACCCAGTACTTC.

Regarding this clonotype: A much larger clone is a single base away; this may be a read error. The V call is TRBV25-1, the J call TRBJ2-3; D is undetermined. With 7 bases removed from V and 6 bases from J, the gap between germline ends came to 8 bases. This CDR3 contains 11 residues. Germline loops: CDR1 MGHDK, CDR2 SYGVNS. The CDR3, as DNA: TGTGCCAGCACGGATCGGGATACGCAGTATTTT. Translating gives CASTDRDTQYF.